Below, one T cell receptor (beta chain) is given with its context. The authors reverse transcribed about 0.5 to 1 ug RNA with random hexamers. TCRdb processed the immunoSEQ multiplex PCR reads anew with MiXCR; each CDR3 protein has one entry. The table records fewer than 90,000 distinct CDR3 sequences, 90% to 95% of them present only once. The CDR3 is made up of 17 amino acids. Germline lookup yields CDR1 LGHNT and CDR2 FRNRAP. V trimming: 7 bases; J trimming: 9 bases; junction bases outside the gene matches: 18. The sample originates from a study of CD8 T cells in Susac syndrome. The TCR was taken from a human donor with Susac syndrome. The chain recombines TRBV12-5 with TRBJ2-1, with 10 bases identical to TRBD1. Sequencing input: CD8+ T cells from PBMCs. The CDR3 loop is CASAATTGTGVKGEQFF. The CDR3 DNA reads as TGTGCTAGTGCCGCAACGACCGGGACAGGGGTAAAGGGTGAGCAGTTCTTC.